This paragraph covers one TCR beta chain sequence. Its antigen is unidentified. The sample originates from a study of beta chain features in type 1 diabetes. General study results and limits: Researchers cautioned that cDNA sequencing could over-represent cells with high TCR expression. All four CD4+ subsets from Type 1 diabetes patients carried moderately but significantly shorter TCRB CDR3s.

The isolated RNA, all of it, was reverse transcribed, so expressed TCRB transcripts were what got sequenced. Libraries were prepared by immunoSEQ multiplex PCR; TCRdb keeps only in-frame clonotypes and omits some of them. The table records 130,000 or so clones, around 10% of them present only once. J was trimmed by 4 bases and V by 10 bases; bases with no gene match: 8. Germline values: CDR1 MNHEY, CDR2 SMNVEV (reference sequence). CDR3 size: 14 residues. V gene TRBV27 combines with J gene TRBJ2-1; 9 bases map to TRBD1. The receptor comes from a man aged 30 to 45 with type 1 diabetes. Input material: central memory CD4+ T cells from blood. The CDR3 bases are TGTGCCACGTCCCGGGACAGGGTTTACAATGAGCAGTTCTTC. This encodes CATSRDRVYNEQFF.